These T cell receptor beta chains were read from a single sample in a study of T cell repertoires in cytomegalovirus infection. These receptors have no identified antigens. From the reads, TCRdb called clonotypes with MiXCR, one entry per CDR3 protein. The sample has about 920,000 distinct CDR3 sequences; about a third are singletons. The sequenced sample was cultured CD8+ T cells from PBMCs, obtained from culture after CMV antigen stimulation. The origin of the receptors is a human donor in good health (CMV status not recorded). Some clones in this sample may be carry-over from other donors' samples. Both conserved end residues are part of each CDR3. The D gene is left open where the match is weak. The listing skips clone size in some rows; elsewhere it reads once, few, many or a size class.

v_gene,d_gene,j_gene,abundance,CDR3aa,CDR3nt
TRBV7-2,NA,TRBJ1-2,many,CASSLGGRAFNGYTF,TGTGCCAGCAGCTTAGGCGGCAGGGCTTTCAATGGCTACACCTTC
TRBV23-1,NA,TRBJ2-7,NA,CASSQGQLLSYEQYF,TGCGCCAGCAGTCAAGGACAGTTACTTTCCTACGAGCAGTACTTC
TRBV11-3,NA,TRBJ1-1,few,CASSLRLKRGTVRGCGNTEAFF,TGTGCCAGCAGCTTAAGGTTGAAAAGGGGAACAGTGAGGGGTTGTGGTAACACTGAAGCTTTCTTT
TRBV2,TRBD1,TRBJ2-1,few,CASSGPTGQGSNEQFF,TGTGCCAGCAGTGGGCCCACGGGACAGGGGTCCAATGAGCAGTTCTTC
TRBV29-1,NA,TRBJ1-2,NA,CSVAEEGYTF,TGCAGCGTTGCGGAGGAGGGCTACACCTTC
TRBV7-9,TRBD1,TRBJ1-1,many,CASSRGQAEAFF,TGTGCCAGCAGCCGGGGACAGGCTGAAGCTTTCTTT
TRBV12-3/TRBV12-4,NA,TRBJ1-1,few,CASIGLSYQGGTEAFF,TGTGCCAGCATAGGGCTATCTTACCAGGGAGGCACTGAAGCTTTCTTT
TRBV28,NA,TRBJ2-5,NA,CATAREPGPMDTETQYF,TGTGCCACCGCTAGGGAACCGGGACCCATGGATACAGAGACCCAGTACTTC
TRBV27,NA,TRBJ2-3,NA,CASSFQPVLAGASSDTQYF,TGTGCCAGCAGTTTTCAGCCAGTCCTGGCGGGGGCGTCATCAGATACGCAGTATTTT
TRBV7-2,NA,TRBJ2-7,many,CASSSYSYEQYF,TGTGCCAGCAGCTCATACTCCTACGAGCAGTACTTC
TRBV10-3,NA,TRBJ1-1,once,CAISDTLGPDTEAFF,TGTGCCATCAGTGATACATTGGGTCCAGACACTGAAGCTTTCTTT
TRBV11-3,NA,TRBJ2-5,NA,CASSHRDKGSQETQYF,TGTGCCAGCAGCCACCGGGATAAGGGAAGTCAAGAGACCCAGTACTTC
TRBV27,NA,TRBJ2-7,few,CASSPRGRASDEQYF,TGTGCCAGCAGTCCACGGGGCAGGGCTTCTGACGAGCAGTACTTC
TRBV7-8,TRBD2,TRBJ2-1,NA,CASSLAGGLASNEQFF,TGTGCCAGCAGCTTAGCGGGGGGACTAGCGTCCAATGAGCAGTTCTTC
TRBV7-9,NA,TRBJ2-7,few,CASSIKEGIAMGEQYF,TGTGCCAGCAGCATAAAAGAAGGCATAGCCATGGGGGAGCAGTACTTC
TRBV6-2/TRBV6-3,NA,TRBJ1-1,many,CASSYNGGTEAFF,TGTGCCAGCAGTTACAACGGGGGCACTGAAGCTTTCTTT
TRBV27,NA,TRBJ1-2,NA,CASRISQGLPYGYTF,TGTGCCAGCAGAATAAGCCAGGGACTTCCCTATGGCTACACCTTC
TRBV3-1,NA,TRBJ1-1,NA,CASSQEPGGRENTEAFF,TGTGCCAGCAGCCAAGAACCTGGTGGCAGGGAGAACACTGAAGCTTTCTTT
TRBV12-3/TRBV12-4,TRBD1,TRBJ1-3,NA,CASSLRVTGAGNTIYF,TGTGCCAGCAGTTTAAGAGTGACAGGGGCTGGAAACACCATATATTTT
TRBV29-1,NA,TRBJ1-2,NA,CSVPGHGDSNYGYTF,TGCAGCGTCCCTGGGCATGGGGACTCTAACTATGGCTACACCTTC
TRBV7-9,TRBD1,TRBJ1-2,NA,CASSPGQALDGYTF,TGTGCCAGCAGCCCGGGACAGGCCCTTGATGGCTACACCTTC
TRBV28,NA,TRBJ1-3,NA,CASRKGLIGNTIYF,TGTGCCAGCAGGAAGGGGCTCATCGGAAACACCATATATTTT
TRBV27,TRBD1,TRBJ1-1,NA,CASSAPDRGLNTEAFF,TGTGCCAGCAGTGCTCCGGACAGGGGCTTGAACACTGAAGCTTTCTTT
TRBV29-1,NA,TRBJ2-2,NA,CSVGSTGELFF,TGCAGCGTTGGCAGCACCGGGGAGCTGTTTTTT
TRBV7-6,NA,TRBJ2-3,NA,CASSLGVGDGRDTQYF,TGTGCCAGCAGCTTAGGAGTGGGGGACGGTAGAGATACGCAGTATTTT
TRBV13,TRBD1,TRBJ2-5,NA,CATGTGVGETQYF,TGTGCCACTGGGACAGGCGTCGGGGAGACCCAGTACTTC
TRBV19,NA,TRBJ1-4,many,CATAASGQYNEKLFF,TGTGCCACCGCAGCTTCTGGACAGTACAATGAAAAACTGTTTTTT
TRBV5-6,TRBD2,TRBJ2-5,few,CASSLASGGKETQYF,TGTGCCAGCAGCTTGGCGAGCGGGGGGAAAGAGACCCAGTACTTC
TRBV18,TRBD1,TRBJ1-6,NA,CASSPPGQRYNSPLHF,TGTGCCAGCTCACCACCGGGACAGAGATATAATTCACCCCTCCACTTT
TRBV7-6,NA,TRBJ2-1,few,CASSLANDEQFF,TGTGCCAGCAGCTTAGCGAATGATGAGCAGTTCTTC
TRBV5-5,NA,TRBJ1-5,few,CASSEGHLSNQPQHF,TGTGCCAGCAGCGAGGGACACCTGAGCAATCAGCCCCAGCATTTT
TRBV9,TRBD2,TRBJ2-1,many,CASRASGGAEQFF,TGTGCCAGCAGGGCTAGCGGGGGGGCAGAGCAGTTCTTC
TRBV6-5,TRBD1,TRBJ1-5,NA,CASSYGTGENQPQHF,TGTGCCAGCAGTTACGGGACAGGGGAAAATCAGCCCCAGCATTTT
TRBV7-6,TRBD1,TRBJ1-1,NA,CASSPGTGLVTEAFF,TGTGCCAGCAGCCCGGGGACAGGGTTAGTGACTGAAGCTTTCTTT
TRBV7-7,NA,TRBJ2-1,NA,CASSAGWDYNEQFF,TGTGCTAGCAGCGCGGGCTGGGACTACAATGAGCAGTTCTTC
TRBV20-1,TRBD2,TRBJ2-7,few,CGGSAGGPDEQYF,TGCGGGGGGTCAGCGGGGGGGCCCGACGAGCAGTACTTC
TRBV28,NA,TRBJ2-6,few,CASNTDFGANVLTF,TGTGCCAGCAATACCGATTTTGGGGCCAACGTCCTGACTTTC
TRBV20-1,NA,TRBJ2-3,few,CSARDSPSETSTDTQYF,TGCAGTGCTAGAGATTCCCCTAGCGAGACGTCCACAGATACGCAGTATTTT
TRBV4-1,NA,TRBJ1-5,few,CASSQDETGTWSNQPQHF,TGCGCCAGCAGCCAAGATGAAACAGGGACGTGGAGCAATCAGCCCCAGCATTTT
TRBV27,NA,TRBJ2-6,NA,CATSPGWANVLTF,TGTGCCACCTCGCCAGGGTGGGCCAACGTCCTGACTTTC
TRBV7-9,TRBD2,TRBJ2-1,many,CASSRLAGSSYNEQFF,TGTGCCAGCAGTCGACTAGCGGGGAGCTCCTACAATGAGCAGTTCTTC
TRBV7-2,NA,TRBJ1-1,many,CASSHKTALTEAFF,TGTGCCAGCAGCCATAAGACAGCCCTCACTGAAGCTTTCTTT
TRBV4-1,NA,TRBJ2-2,NA,CASSQVPGVGELFF,TGCGCCAGCAGCCAAGTTCCCGGGGTCGGGGAGCTGTTTTTT
TRBV27,NA,TRBJ2-3,few,CASSSGTLATDTQYF,TGTGCCAGCAGTTCCGGGACTCTTGCTACAGATACGCAGTATTTT
TRBV4-3,TRBD2,TRBJ2-3,NA,CASSPELGGGSDTQYF,TGCGCCAGCAGTCCCGAGTTGGGCGGGGGGTCAGATACGCAGTATTTT
TRBV5-4,NA,TRBJ1-3,NA,CASSSWTAHSGNTIYF,TGTGCCAGCAGCTCATGGACAGCCCACTCTGGAAACACCATATATTTT
TRBV5-5,NA,TRBJ2-4,NA,CASSPGGGAAKNIQYF,TGTGCCAGCAGCCCGGGAGGGGGCGCAGCCAAAAACATTCAGTACTTC
TRBV7-3,NA,TRBJ1-2,many,CASSYGTNYGYTF,TGTGCCAGCAGTTATGGAACTAACTATGGCTACACCTTC
TRBV6-5,NA,TRBJ2-3,few,CASSSDPPASTDTQYF,TGTGCCAGCAGCTCCGACCCTCCTGCTAGCACAGATACGCAGTATTTT
TRBV12-3/TRBV12-4,TRBD2,TRBJ2-5,NA,CASSFRTSGDVGETQYF,TGTGCCAGCAGTTTCCGGACTAGCGGGGATGTTGGGGAGACCCAGTACTTC
TRBV12-3/TRBV12-4,NA,TRBJ2-5,many,CASSPPGQETQYF,TGTGCCAGCAGTCCTCCGGGCCAAGAGACCCAGTACTTC
TRBV5-1,NA,TRBJ2-5,few,CASSPHEGWEETQYF,TGCGCCAGCAGCCCCCACGAGGGATGGGAAGAGACCCAGTACTTC
TRBV20-1,NA,TRBJ1-6,NA,CSAEQSSYNSPLHF,TGCAGTGCGGAACAGAGCTCCTATAATTCACCCCTCCACTTT
TRBV4-1,NA,TRBJ1-1,few,CASSATSGNTEAFF,TGCGCCAGCAGCGCGACGTCCGGTAACACTGAAGCTTTCTTT
TRBV4-3,NA,TRBJ1-1,NA,CASSQEVEVNTEAFF,TGCGCCAGCAGCCAAGAGGTGGAGGTAAACACTGAAGCTTTCTTT
TRBV11-2,NA,TRBJ2-1,NA,CASLGGEQFF,TGTGCCAGCCTGGGGGGTGAGCAGTTCTTC